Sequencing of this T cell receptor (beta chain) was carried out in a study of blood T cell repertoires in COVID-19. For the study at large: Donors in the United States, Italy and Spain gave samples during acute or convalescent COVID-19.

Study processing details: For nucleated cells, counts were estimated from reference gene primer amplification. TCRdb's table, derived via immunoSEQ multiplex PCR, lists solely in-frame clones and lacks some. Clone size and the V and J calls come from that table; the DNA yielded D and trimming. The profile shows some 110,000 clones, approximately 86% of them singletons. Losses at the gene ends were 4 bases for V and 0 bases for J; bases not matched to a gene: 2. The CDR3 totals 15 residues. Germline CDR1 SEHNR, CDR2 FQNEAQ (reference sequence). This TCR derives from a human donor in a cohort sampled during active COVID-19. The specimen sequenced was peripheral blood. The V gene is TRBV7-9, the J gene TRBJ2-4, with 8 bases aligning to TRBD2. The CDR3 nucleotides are TGTGCCAGCAGCTCGCTAGCGGGAGCCAAAAACATTCAGTACTTC. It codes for CASSSLAGAKNIQYF. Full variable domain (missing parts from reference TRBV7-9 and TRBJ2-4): DTGVSQNPRHKITKRGQNVTFRCDPISEHNRLYWYRQTLGQGPEFLTYFQNEAQLEKSRLLSDRFSAERPKGSFSTLEIQRTEQGDSAMYLCASSSLAGAKNIQYFGAGTRLSVL.